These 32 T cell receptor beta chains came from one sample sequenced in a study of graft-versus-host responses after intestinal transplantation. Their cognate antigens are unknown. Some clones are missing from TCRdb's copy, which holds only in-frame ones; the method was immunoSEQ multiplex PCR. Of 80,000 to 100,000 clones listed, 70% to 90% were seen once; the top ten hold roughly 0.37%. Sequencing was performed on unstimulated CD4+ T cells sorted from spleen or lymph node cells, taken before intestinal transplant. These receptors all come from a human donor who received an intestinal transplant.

CDR3 coding DNA: TGTGCCAGCAGTTACTCGACAGGGGGGAGTTACGAGCAGTACTTC. It codes for CASSYSTGGSYEQYF. The gene calls are TRBV6-5 and TRBJ2-7; 9 bases agree with TRBD1. This CDR3 has 15 residues. CDR1 and CDR2 (germline): MNHEY, SVGAGI. The V segment lost 0 bases and the J segment 4 bases; nucleotides outside the gene matches: 4.

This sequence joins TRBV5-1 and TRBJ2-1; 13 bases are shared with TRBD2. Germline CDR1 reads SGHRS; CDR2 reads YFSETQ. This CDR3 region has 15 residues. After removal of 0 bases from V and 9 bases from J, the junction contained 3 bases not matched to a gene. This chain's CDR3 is CASSLGTSGSGEQFF. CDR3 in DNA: TGCGCCAGCAGCTTGGGGACTAGCGGGAGTGGTGAGCAGTTCTTC.

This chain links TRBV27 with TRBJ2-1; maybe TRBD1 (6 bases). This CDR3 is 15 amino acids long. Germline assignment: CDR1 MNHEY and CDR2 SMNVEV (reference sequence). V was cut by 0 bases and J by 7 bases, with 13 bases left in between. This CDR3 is CASSLSRQVSNEQFF. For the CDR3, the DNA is TGTGCCAGCAGTTTATCGAGACAGGTCTCAAATGAGCAGTTCTTC.

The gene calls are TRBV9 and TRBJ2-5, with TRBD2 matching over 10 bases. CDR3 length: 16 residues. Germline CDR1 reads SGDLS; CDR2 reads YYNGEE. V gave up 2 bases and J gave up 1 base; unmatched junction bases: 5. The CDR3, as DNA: TGTGCCAGCAGCGTTTTAGCGGGGGGCCCCCAAGAGACCCAGTACTTC. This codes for CASSVLAGGPQETQYF.

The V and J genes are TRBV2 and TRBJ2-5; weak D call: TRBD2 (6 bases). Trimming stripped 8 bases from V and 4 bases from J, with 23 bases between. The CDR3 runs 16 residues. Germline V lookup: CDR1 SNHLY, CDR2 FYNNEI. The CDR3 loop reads CASGGSDWGVGETQYF. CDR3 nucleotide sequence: TGTGCCAGCGGAGGGAGCGACTGGGGGGTAGGAGAGACCCAGTACTTC.

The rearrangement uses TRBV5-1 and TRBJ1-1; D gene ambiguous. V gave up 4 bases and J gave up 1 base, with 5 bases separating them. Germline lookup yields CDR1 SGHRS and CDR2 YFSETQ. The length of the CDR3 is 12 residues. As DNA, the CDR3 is TGCGCCAGCAGCGAGCCGAACACTGAAGCTTTCTTT. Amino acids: CASSEPNTEAFF.

The DNA of the CDR3 is TGTGCCAGCAGCCTGTACGCAACGGGACTAGAGGGCGAGCAGTACTTC. Translation gives CASSLYATGLEGEQYF. The J gene is TRBJ2-7, the V gene TRBV6-6, with TRBD2 identical over 8 bases. The CDR3 length is 16 residues. J gave up 6 bases and V 6 bases, and 16 bases lay outside the gene matches. Per germline, CDR1 MNHNY and CDR2 SVGAGI (reference sequence).

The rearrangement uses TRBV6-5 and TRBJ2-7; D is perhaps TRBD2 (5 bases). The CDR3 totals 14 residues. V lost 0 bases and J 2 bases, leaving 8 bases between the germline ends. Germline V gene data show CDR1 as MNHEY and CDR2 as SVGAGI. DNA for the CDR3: TGTGCCAGCAGTTACTCGGGAGCAACCTACGAGCAGTACTTC. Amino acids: CASSYSGATYEQYF.

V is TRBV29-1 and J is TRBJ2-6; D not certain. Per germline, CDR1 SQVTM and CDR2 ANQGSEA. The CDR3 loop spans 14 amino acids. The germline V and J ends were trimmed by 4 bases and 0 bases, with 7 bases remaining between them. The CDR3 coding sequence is TGCAGCGTTGGAGGCCTCTCTGGGGCCAACGTCCTGACTTTC. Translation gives CSVGGLSGANVLTF.

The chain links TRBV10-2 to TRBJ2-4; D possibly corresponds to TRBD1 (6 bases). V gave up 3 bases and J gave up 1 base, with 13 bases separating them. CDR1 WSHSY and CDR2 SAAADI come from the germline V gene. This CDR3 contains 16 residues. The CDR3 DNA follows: TGCGCCAGCAGTGATCCAGGGGATCTCGCCAAAAACATTCAGTACTTC. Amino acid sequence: CASSDPGDLAKNIQYF.

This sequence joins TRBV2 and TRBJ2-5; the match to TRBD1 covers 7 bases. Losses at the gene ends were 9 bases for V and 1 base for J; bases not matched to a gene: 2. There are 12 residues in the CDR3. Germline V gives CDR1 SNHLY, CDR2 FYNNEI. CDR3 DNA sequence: TGTGCCAGTGCAGGGGGCCAAGAGACCCAGTACTTC. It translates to CASAGGQETQYF.

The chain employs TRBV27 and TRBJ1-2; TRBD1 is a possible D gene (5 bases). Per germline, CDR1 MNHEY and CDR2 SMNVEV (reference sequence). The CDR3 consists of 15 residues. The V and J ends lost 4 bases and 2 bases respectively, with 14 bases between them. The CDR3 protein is CASSSKYRSNYGYTF. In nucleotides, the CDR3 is TGTGCCAGCAGTTCCAAATACAGGTCCAACTATGGCTACACCTTC.

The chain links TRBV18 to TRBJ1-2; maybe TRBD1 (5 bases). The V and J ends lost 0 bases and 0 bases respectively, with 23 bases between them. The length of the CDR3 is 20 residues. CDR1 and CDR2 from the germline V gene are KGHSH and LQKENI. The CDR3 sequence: CASSPPGELPSGGANYGYTF. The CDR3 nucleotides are TGTGCCAGCTCACCACCGGGGGAACTCCCTTCCGGCGGGGCTAACTATGGCTACACCTTC.

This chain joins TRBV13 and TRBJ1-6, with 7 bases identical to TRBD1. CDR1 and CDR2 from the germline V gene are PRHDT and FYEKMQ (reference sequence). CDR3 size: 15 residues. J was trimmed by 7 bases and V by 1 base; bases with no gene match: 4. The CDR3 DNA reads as TGTGCCAGCAGCTTAGACAGGGGTGGAAATTCACCCCTCCACTTT. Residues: CASSLDRGGNSPLHF.

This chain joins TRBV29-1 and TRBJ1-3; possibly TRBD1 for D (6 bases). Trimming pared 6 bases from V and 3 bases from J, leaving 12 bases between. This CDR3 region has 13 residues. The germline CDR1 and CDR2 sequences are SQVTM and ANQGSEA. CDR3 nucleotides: TGCAGCGTCCGCCAGGGGAGTGGAAACACCATATATTTT. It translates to CSVRQGSGNTIYF. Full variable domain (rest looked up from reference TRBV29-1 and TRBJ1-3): SAVISQKPSRDICQRGTSLTIQCQVDSQVTMMFWYRQQPGQSLTLIATANQGSEATYESGFVIDKFPISRPNLTFSTLTVSNMSPEDSSIYLCSVRQGSGNTIYFGEGSWLTVV.

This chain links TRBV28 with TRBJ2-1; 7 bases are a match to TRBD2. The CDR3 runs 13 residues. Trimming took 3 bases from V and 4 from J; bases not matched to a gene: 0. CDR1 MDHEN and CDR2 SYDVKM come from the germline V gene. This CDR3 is CASSLGGYNEQFF. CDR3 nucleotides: TGTGCCAGCAGTTTGGGGGGGTACAATGAGCAGTTCTTC.

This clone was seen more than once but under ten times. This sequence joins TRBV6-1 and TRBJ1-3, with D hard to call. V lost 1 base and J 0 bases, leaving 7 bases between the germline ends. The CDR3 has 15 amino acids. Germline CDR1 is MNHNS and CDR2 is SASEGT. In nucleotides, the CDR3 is TGTGCCAGCAGTGAAGTGTCAGGCTCTGGAAACACCATATATTTT. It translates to CASSEVSGSGNTIYF.

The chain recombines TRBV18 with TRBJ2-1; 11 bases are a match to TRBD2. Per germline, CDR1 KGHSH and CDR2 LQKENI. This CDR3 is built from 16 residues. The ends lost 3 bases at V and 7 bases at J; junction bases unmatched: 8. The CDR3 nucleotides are TGTGCCAGCTCACCGGGGACTAGCGGCCTCGGGAATGAGCAGTTCTTC. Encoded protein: CASSPGTSGLGNEQFF.

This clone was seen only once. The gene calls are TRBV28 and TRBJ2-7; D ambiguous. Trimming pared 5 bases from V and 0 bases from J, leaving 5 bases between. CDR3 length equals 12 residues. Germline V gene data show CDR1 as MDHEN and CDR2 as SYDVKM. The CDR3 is CASSPRSYEQYF. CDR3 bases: TGTGCCAGCAGTCCCCGCTCCTACGAGCAGTACTTC.

CDR3 region: CATRGRGPTYEQYF. The CDR3 DNA is TGTGCCACCCGAGGAAGGGGCCCTACCTACGAGCAGTACTTC. The gene calls are TRBV6-6 and TRBJ2-7, with D possibly being TRBD1 (5 bases). Germline CDR1 is MNHNY and CDR2 is SVGAGI (reference sequence). Trimming took off 10 bases at V and 2 bases at J, with 18 bases between the two ends. The CDR3 runs 14 residues.

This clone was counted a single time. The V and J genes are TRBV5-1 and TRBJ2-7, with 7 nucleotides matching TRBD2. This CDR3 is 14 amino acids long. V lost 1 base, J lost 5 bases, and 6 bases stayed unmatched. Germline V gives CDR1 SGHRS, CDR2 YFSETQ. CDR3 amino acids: CASSLTGGWNEQYF. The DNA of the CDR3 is TGCGCCAGCAGCTTGACGGGGGGTTGGAACGAGCAGTACTTC. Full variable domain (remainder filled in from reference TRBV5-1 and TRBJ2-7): KAGVTQTPRYLIKTRGQQVTLSCSPISGHRSVSWYQQTPGQGLQFLFEYFSETQRNKGNFPGRFSGRQFSNSRSEMNVSTLELGDSALYLCASSLTGGWNEQYFGPGTRLTVT.

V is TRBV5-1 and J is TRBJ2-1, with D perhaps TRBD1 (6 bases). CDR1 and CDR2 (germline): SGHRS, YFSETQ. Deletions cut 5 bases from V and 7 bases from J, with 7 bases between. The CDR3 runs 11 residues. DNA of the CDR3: TGCGCCAGCAGAGGGGGAAATGAGCAGTTCTTC. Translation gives CASRGGNEQFF.

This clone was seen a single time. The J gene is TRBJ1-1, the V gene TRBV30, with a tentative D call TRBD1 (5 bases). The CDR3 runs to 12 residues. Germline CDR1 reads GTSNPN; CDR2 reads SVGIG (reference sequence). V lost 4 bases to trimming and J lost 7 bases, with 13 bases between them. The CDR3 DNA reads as TGTGCCTGGAAAGTAGGGGCCTTTGAAGCTTTCTTT. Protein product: CAWKVGAFEAFF.

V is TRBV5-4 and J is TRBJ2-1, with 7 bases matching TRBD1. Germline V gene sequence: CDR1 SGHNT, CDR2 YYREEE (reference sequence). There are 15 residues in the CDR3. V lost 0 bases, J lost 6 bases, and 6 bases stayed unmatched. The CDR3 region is CASSLARGQGNEQFF. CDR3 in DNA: TGTGCCAGCAGCTTGGCTAGGGGGCAAGGCAATGAGCAGTTCTTC.

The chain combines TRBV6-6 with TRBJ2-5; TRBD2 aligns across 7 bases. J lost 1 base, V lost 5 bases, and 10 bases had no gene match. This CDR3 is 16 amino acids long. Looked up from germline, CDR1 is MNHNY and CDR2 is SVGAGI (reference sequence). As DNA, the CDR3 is TGTGCCAGCAGTATACCCCGGGGAGGGCCCCAAGAGACCCAGTACTTC. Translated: CASSIPRGGPQETQYF.

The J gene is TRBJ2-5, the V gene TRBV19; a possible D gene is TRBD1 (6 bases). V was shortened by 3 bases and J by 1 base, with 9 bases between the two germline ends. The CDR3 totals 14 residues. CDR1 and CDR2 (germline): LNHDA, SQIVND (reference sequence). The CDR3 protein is CASSIDRFQETQYF. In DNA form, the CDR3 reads TGTGCCAGTAGTATCGACAGGTTCCAAGAGACCCAGTACTTC.

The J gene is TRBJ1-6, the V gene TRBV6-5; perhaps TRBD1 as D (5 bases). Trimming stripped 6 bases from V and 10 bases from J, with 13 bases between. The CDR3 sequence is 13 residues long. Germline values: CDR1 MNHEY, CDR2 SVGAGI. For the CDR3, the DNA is TGTGCCAGCAGAATAGGGGAGGACTCACCCCTCCACTTT. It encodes CASRIGEDSPLHF.

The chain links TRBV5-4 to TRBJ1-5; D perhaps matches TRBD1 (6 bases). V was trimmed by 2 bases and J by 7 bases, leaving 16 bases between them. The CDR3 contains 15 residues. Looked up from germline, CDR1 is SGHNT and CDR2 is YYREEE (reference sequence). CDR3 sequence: CASSFRGMMTQPQHF. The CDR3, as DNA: TGTGCCAGCAGCTTTAGGGGGATGATGACACAGCCCCAGCATTTT.

CDR3 protein: CASSQERGQGVYEQYF. CDR3 nucleotides: TGCGCCAGCAGCCAAGAAAGGGGCCAGGGGGTTTACGAGCAGTACTTC. The rearrangement uses TRBV4-1 and TRBJ2-7; 7 bases are a match to TRBD1. This CDR3 region has 16 residues. The germline CDR1 and CDR2 sequences are MGHRA and YSYEKL. V was clipped by 0 bases and J by 4 bases; unmatched bases: 9.

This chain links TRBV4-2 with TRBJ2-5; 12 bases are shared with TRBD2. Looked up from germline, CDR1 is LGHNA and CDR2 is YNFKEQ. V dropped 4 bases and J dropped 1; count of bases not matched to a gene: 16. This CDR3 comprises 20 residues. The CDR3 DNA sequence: TGTGCCAGCAGCCCCTTGCGCAAAGGACTAGCGGGACAACTCCAAGAGACCCAGTACTTC. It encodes CASSPLRKGLAGQLQETQYF.

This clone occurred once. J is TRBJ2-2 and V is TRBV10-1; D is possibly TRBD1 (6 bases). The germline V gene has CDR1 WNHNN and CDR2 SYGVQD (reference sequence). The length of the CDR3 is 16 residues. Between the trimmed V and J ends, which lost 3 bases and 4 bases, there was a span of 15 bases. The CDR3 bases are TGCGCCAGCAGTGACTCCCGTCAAGGGGGCACCGGGGAGCTGTTTTTT. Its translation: CASSDSRQGGTGELFF.

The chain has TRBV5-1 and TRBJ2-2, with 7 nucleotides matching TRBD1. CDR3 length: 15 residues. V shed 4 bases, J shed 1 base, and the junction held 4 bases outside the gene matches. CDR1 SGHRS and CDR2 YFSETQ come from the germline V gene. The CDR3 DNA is TGCGCCAGCAGCGCCGGGACAGTGAACACCGGGGAGCTGTTTTTT. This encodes CASSAGTVNTGELFF.